These 24 T cell receptor beta chains share one sample of origin, sequenced in a study of control samples from healthy donors and cancer patients. Some clones are missing from TCRdb's copy, which holds only in-frame ones; the method was immunoSEQ multiplex PCR. Found here are around 250,000 clones, around 80% of them singletons; the top ten hold less than 15%. The sequencing input was PBMCs. The source of these receptors is an older woman with lung cancer.

V is TRBV30 and J is TRBJ1-4; D gene uncertain. Germline loops: CDR1 GTSNPN, CDR2 SVGIG (reference sequence). Deletions cut 0 bases from V and 4 bases from J, with 9 bases between. This CDR3 is 14 amino acids long. CDR3 loop: CAWSVRAINEKLFF. The CDR3 DNA sequence: TGTGCCTGGAGTGTCCGGGCCATTAATGAAAAACTGTTTTTT.

The rearrangement uses TRBV15 and TRBJ1-4, with D uncertain. Germline lookup yields CDR1 LNHNV and CDR2 YYDKDF (reference sequence). Deletions cut 3 bases from V and 3 bases from J, with 8 bases between. This CDR3 spans 14 amino acids. CDR3 sequence reads: CATSRTRPNEKLFF. CDR3 coding DNA: TGTGCCACCAGCAGGACGAGACCTAATGAAAAACTGTTTTTT.

In DNA form, the CDR3 reads TGTGCCAGCAGCTTACGGCACATACAAACGAACACCGGGGAGCTGTTTTTT. Its protein product is CASSLRHIQTNTGELFF. The rearrangement links TRBV11-2 to TRBJ2-2; D gene ambiguous. The germline V gene encodes CDR1 SGHAT and CDR2 FQNNGV. There are 17 residues in the CDR3. The V end was cut by 2 bases, the J end by 0 bases, with 13 bases between.

The rearrangement uses TRBV10-2 and TRBJ2-7; 9 bases match TRBD2. With 5 bases clipped from V and 4 bases from J, the junction kept 12 bases outside the gene matches. The CDR3 covers 16 residues. The germline V gene has CDR1 WSHSY and CDR2 SAAADI. The DNA of the CDR3 is TGCGCCAGCAGTCCCCCCCCTAGCGGGGCTGTGTACGAGCAGTACTTC. Encoded protein: CASSPPPSGAVYEQYF.

The chain links TRBV5-1 to TRBJ2-7, with 10 positions matching TRBD1. CDR1 and CDR2 from the germline V gene are SGHRS and YFSETQ. The trim removed 4 bases at V and 6 bases at J, leaving 10 bases unmatched. The CDR3 has 15 residues. The CDR3 here is CASSLAGTGESEQYF. Written as DNA, the CDR3 is TGCGCCAGCAGCCTGGCGGGGACAGGGGAGTCCGAGCAGTACTTC.

The chain combines TRBV5-1 with TRBJ2-2; D is uncertain. Germline CDR1 SGHRS, CDR2 YFSETQ. This CDR3 has 13 residues. Trimming took 1 base from V and 4 from J, leaving 5 bases between them. DNA of the CDR3: TGCGCCAGCAGCTTGTCTCCCACCGGGGAGCTGTTTTTT. It codes for CASSLSPTGELFF.

This sequence joins TRBV10-3 and TRBJ1-1; D not resolved. The germline V gene has CDR1 ENHRY and CDR2 SYGVKD. The CDR3 totals 13 residues. Trimming took 0 bases from V and 8 from J, leaving 10 bases between them. This CDR3 reads CAISESDDREAFF. CDR3 nucleotides: TGTGCCATCAGTGAGTCCGATGACCGCGAAGCTTTCTTT.

The V gene is TRBV2, the J gene TRBJ1-4; TRBD1 aligns across 7 bases. The CDR3 runs to 14 residues. The trim removed 7 bases at V and 2 bases at J, leaving 4 bases unmatched. The V gene's germline CDR1 is SNHLY and CDR2 FYNNEI. CDR3 sequence (DNA): TGTGCCAGCATCACGACAGGGACTAATGAAAAACTGTTTTTT. This gives the protein CASITTGTNEKLFF.

V usage is TRBV25-1 and J usage is TRBJ2-1; 7 positions agree with TRBD1. Germline values: CDR1 MGHDK, CDR2 SYGVNS. CDR3 length: 18 residues. The trim removed 0 bases at V and 1 base at J, leaving 9 bases unmatched. DNA for the CDR3: TGTGCCAGCAGTGAATATAAGGAACAGGGGAAATCCTACAATGAGCAGTTCTTC. Protein: CASSEYKEQGKSYNEQFF.

The V call is TRBV27, the J call TRBJ2-1; the D is unclear. Germline CDR1 MNHEY, CDR2 SMNVEV (reference sequence). The CDR3 sequence is 15 residues long. V was clipped by 4 bases and J by 4 bases, with 14 bases between them. This CDR3 is CASSSPGRLYNEQFF. The CDR3 bases are TGTGCCAGCAGTTCTCCCGGACGGCTTTACAATGAGCAGTTCTTC.

This chain uses TRBV2 with TRBJ1-2, with 7 bases aligning to TRBD1. Germline CDR1 and CDR2: SNHLY and FYNNEI. V dropped 6 bases and J dropped 6; count of bases not matched to a gene: 10. This CDR3 region has 14 residues. CDR3 nucleotide sequence: TGTGCCAGCAGCCCCAGGGGGGACCCCCATGGCTACACCTTC. This gives the protein CASSPRGDPHGYTF.

This clone showed up just a few times. The chain links TRBV1 to TRBJ1-5. TRBV1 is reported as a pseudogene. CDR3 size: 13 residues. The CDR3 loop is CTSSWGKDQPQHF. In nucleotides, the CDR3 is TGCACCAGCAGCTGGGGGAAGGATCAGCCCCAGCATTTT.

V usage is TRBV13 and J usage is TRBJ1-5, with TRBD1 matching over 7 bases. The CDR3 has 14 residues. In germline, CDR1 is PRHDT, CDR2 FYEKMQ (reference sequence). J gave up 7 bases and V 5 bases, and 8 bases lay outside the gene matches. The DNA of the CDR3 is TGTGCCAGCAGCCGAGGCAGGGGGGGGCAGCCCCAGCATTTT. Protein sequence: CASSRGRGGQPQHF.

The rearrangement uses TRBV19 and TRBJ1-5; 8 bases line up with TRBD1. The V gene end was trimmed by 1 base and the J gene end by 4 bases; junction bases not matched to a gene: 3. In germline, CDR1 is LNHDA, CDR2 SQIVND (reference sequence). CDR3 size: 15 residues. The CDR3 spells CASSIGQGSNQPQHF. For the CDR3, the DNA is TGTGCCAGTAGTATAGGACAGGGGAGTAATCAGCCCCAGCATTTT.

The CDR3 coding sequence is TGTGCCTGGAACCACGGACTAGCGGGAGTTGGGGAGCAGTACTTC. Amino acids: CAWNHGLAGVGEQYF. The chain links TRBV30 to TRBJ2-7; 13 nucleotides align to TRBD2. CDR1 is GTSNPN and CDR2 is SVGIG in the germline V gene (reference sequence). This CDR3 has 15 amino acids. Trimming cost V 4 bases and J 7 bases; bases outside gene matches: 10.

This sequence joins TRBV5-1 and TRBJ2-5, with D tentatively TRBD1 (6 bases). CDR1 SGHRS and CDR2 YFSETQ come from the germline V gene. Deletions cut 4 bases from V and 3 bases from J, with 10 bases between. This CDR3 has 13 amino acids. The chain's CDR3 is CASSHRTEETQYF. As DNA, the CDR3 is TGCGCCAGCAGCCACCGGACAGAAGAGACCCAGTACTTC.

The chain uses TRBV7-2 and TRBJ2-3, with D uncertain. Germline-derived CDR1 and CDR2 are SGHTA and FQGNSA. The CDR3 spans 14 residues. Deletions cut 1 base from V and 2 bases from J, with 7 bases between. The CDR3 sequence: CASSLVLDTDTQYF. In DNA, the CDR3 is TGTGCCAGCAGCTTAGTACTCGACACAGATACGCAGTATTTT.

The CDR3 protein is CASSDRRGSNYGYTF. The DNA of the CDR3 is TGTGCCAGCAGTGACCGCAGGGGGTCAAACTATGGCTACACCTTC. The J gene is TRBJ1-2, the V gene TRBV6-4, with 7 bases matching TRBD1. Germline CDR1 MRHNA, CDR2 SNTAGT. The trim removed 2 bases at V and 2 bases at J, leaving 5 bases unmatched. The CDR3 covers 15 residues.

The chain combines TRBV4-2 with TRBJ1-2; unclear D gene. This CDR3 contains 12 residues. Trimming removed 1 base from V and 8 bases from J, with 8 bases in between. Germline CDR1 LGHNA, CDR2 YNFKEQ. In DNA form, the CDR3 reads TGTGCCAGCAGCCAAGTGACGGAGGGCTACACCTTC. It is translated as CASSQVTEGYTF.

The chain recombines TRBV19 with TRBJ1-1; D perhaps matches TRBD1 (6 bases). CDR1 LNHDA and CDR2 SQIVND come from the germline V gene (reference sequence). The V end lost 7 bases, the J end lost 2 bases, and 14 bases lay between the germline ends. CDR3 length: 14 residues. The CDR3 protein is CASTYREKNTEAFF. CDR3 in DNA: TGTGCCAGTACCTACAGGGAGAAAAACACTGAAGCTTTCTTT.

This clone was seen a single time. This chain joins TRBV27 and TRBJ1-5; no firm D call. CDR1 is MNHEY and CDR2 is SMNVEV in the germline V gene (reference sequence). Deletions cut 4 bases from V and 4 bases from J, with 5 bases between. The CDR3 sequence is 12 residues long. Here the CDR3 DNA reads TGTGCCAGCAGTTATCCTAATCAGCCCCAGCATTTT. Its protein is CASSYPNQPQHF.

The V and J genes are TRBV12-3 or TRBV12-4 and TRBJ1-1; TRBD1 matches at 10 bases. Germline trimming cut 5 bases from V and 6 bases from J; bases unmatched to any gene: 3. This CDR3 region has 13 residues. The CDR3 DNA follows: TGTGCCAGCAGTGACAGGGGGCCGTCTGAAGCTTTCTTT. Translation: CASSDRGPSEAFF.

A single count supports this clone. Different DNA sequences within this sample yield the same CDR3. V is TRBV5-1 and J is TRBJ2-2; TRBD2 matches at 7 bases. The CDR3 is made up of 15 amino acids. From germline, CDR1 is SGHRS and CDR2 YFSETQ. With V trimmed by 2 bases and J by 3 bases, 4 bases remained unmatched. CDR3 nucleotide sequence: TGCGCCAGCAGCTTAGGCGGGGGAGACACCGGGGAGCTGTTTTTT. Translated, it gives CASSLGGGDTGELFF.

The J gene is TRBJ2-5, the V gene TRBV10-2; D possibly uses TRBD1 or TRBD2 (5 bases each). Germline-derived CDR1 and CDR2 are WSHSY and SAAADI. The V end lost 0 bases, the J end lost 4 bases, and 12 bases lay between the germline ends. CDR3 size: 15 residues. CDR3 region: CASSESTGGVETQYF. CDR3 bases: TGCGCCAGCAGTGAGTCGACTGGGGGAGTAGAGACCCAGTACTTC.